This T cell receptor beta chain was found in a study of molecular identifiers for immune sequencing clone quantification. The CDR3 runs 13 residues. Germline V gene sequence: CDR1 MNHEY, CDR2 SVGEGT. The V and J ends lost 1 base and 6 bases respectively, with 8 bases between them. In its sample, this clonotype was seen many times. TCRdb reprocessed the PCR reads with MiXCR, giving one entry per CDR3 protein. This table holds some 320,000 distinct CDR3 sequences, roughly a fifth found once. Source material: naive CD8+ T cells from blood, with Jurkat cell RNA spiked in. The sample's subset: FACS-sorted CD8+CD4-CCR7+CD45RA+ naive T cells. This sequence was found in a human donor in good health. Some libraries in this study had Jurkat cell RNA spiked in. The J gene is TRBJ2-3, the V gene TRBV6-2 or TRBV6-3; D is uncertain. CDR3 nucleotide sequence: TGTGCCAGCAGTTACTTGGAGTTGGATACGCAGTATTTT. Protein: CASSYLELDTQYF.